This T cell receptor (beta chain) was sequenced for a study of blood T cell repertoires in COVID-19 (TCRdb year 2020). Context from the whole study: Samples from collaborators originated in the United States, Italy and Spain and spanned both the acute and convalescent phases of COVID-19. The material from the prospective study consisted of cDNA or gDNA derived from T cells, B-cell-depleted T cells, or PBMCs. The dataset comprised deeply sampled blood TCRbeta repertoires from subjects exposed to, actively infected with, or recovered from COVID-19. The repertoires were released in a freely available public database intended as a resource for research on the immune response to SARS-CoV-2. Samples came from the ongoing ImmuneRACE study (first 160 participants) plus 1,254 subjects from 6 global collaborators. The sample metadata nearly always contained a de-identified subject ID, COVID-19 status, age in years and sex. Where HLA class I and class II types were available, the types were taken from metadata supplied by the sample provider, not from assay-based typing.

The immunoSEQ Assay, a bias-controlled multiplex PCR, was used to amplify TCRbeta CDR3 regions from genomic DNA. Per the source publication's procedure: The number of nucleated cells in each sample was estimated by amplification of reference gene primers within the assay. Sequence reads were collapsed and filtered to measure the absolute abundance of every unique TCRbeta CDR3 rearrangement. Productive Simpson clonality was computed per sample as the square root of Simpson's diversity index over productive rearrangements. As stored in TCRdb, this immuneACCESS dataset retains in-frame rearrangements with V and J assigned. A fraction of the clones does not appear; measured against another copy, unresolved V genes explain less than half of the discrepancy, and the remainder lacks a known reason. The DNA was the basis for D and trimming; V, J and clone size are from that table. This sample lists fewer than 250,000 clones; around 82% were detected once. The ten largest clonotypes hold roughly 2.9% of the sample.

General conclusions and limits of the study: Clinical and demographic metadata were provided uncurated, with the amount varying by source and participant.

The CDR3 spans 17 residues, from the cysteine through the phenylalanine. CDR3 DNA is the only sequence kept; it has 51 bases, read in frame from the first base. V ends up 3 bases short and J 6 bases short, with an unmatched junction base count of 9. The germline V gene sets CDR1 to KGHSH and CDR2 to LQKENI. A word on this clone: The antigen it binds to is not known. Within one base of it there is no much larger clone, and no base qualities were kept.

Whole blood was collected in K2EDTA tubes by collaborating institutions according to the institutions' own protocols. Collaborator samples were shipped for TCRbeta analysis as frozen whole blood, isolated PBMCs, or DNA extracted from either sample type. The specimen sequenced was peripheral blood. This chain joins TRBV18 to TRBJ1-5; the junction holds 12 bases that match TRBD1. This receptor was obtained from a man aged 45-65 years with active or convalescent COVID-19. The base sequence is TGTGCCAGCTCACCCATCGGGACAGGGGGCGCAGCTCAGCCCCAGCATTTT. This is translated as CASSPIGTGGAAQPQHF.